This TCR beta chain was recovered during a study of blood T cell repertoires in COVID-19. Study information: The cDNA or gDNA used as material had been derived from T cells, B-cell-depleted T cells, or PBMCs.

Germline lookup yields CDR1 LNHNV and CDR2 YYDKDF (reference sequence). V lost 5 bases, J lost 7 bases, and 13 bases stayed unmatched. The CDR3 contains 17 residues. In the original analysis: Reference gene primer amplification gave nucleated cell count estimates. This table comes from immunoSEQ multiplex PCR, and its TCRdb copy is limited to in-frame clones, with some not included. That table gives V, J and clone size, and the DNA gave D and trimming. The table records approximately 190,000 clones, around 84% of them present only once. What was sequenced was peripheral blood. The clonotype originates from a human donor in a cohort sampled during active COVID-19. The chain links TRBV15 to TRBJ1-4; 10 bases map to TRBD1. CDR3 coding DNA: TGTGCCACCAGCGACCCGGGACAGGGGAACCAAGGTGAAAAACTGTTTTTT. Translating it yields CATSDPGQGNQGEKLFF.